This T cell receptor (beta chain) is from a study of CD8 T cells in ankylosing spondylitis. This clonotype occurred many times. Its antigen is not identified. Study-wide findings and caveats: Researchers reportedly found disease-linked clones significantly enriched in matched ankylosing spondylitis synovial fluid. Clones that were linked to disease were CD8+ and were relatively rare in peripheral blood.

Making the TCR beta libraries involved quantitative 5'-RACE with molecular barcodes. TCRdb re-analysed the 5' RACE reads in MiXCR, keeping a single row per CDR3 protein. The sample has roughly 130,000 distinct CDR3 sequences; about a tenth are singletons. The receptor's source is a male donor with ankylosing spondylitis or in good health (not recorded which). The specimen sequenced was blood, either unsorted or a sorted T cell fraction (not recorded which).

CDR3 residues: CASSEYFTDQRYEQYF. The CDR3 nucleotides are TGTGCCAGCAGTGAATATTTCACAGACCAACGATACGAGCAGTACTTC. The V and J genes are TRBV25-1 and TRBJ2-7; no clear D. The CDR3 extends over 16 amino acids. Per the germline V gene, CDR1 is MGHDK and CDR2 is SYGVNS. V was cut by 0 bases and J by 4 bases, with 16 bases left in between.